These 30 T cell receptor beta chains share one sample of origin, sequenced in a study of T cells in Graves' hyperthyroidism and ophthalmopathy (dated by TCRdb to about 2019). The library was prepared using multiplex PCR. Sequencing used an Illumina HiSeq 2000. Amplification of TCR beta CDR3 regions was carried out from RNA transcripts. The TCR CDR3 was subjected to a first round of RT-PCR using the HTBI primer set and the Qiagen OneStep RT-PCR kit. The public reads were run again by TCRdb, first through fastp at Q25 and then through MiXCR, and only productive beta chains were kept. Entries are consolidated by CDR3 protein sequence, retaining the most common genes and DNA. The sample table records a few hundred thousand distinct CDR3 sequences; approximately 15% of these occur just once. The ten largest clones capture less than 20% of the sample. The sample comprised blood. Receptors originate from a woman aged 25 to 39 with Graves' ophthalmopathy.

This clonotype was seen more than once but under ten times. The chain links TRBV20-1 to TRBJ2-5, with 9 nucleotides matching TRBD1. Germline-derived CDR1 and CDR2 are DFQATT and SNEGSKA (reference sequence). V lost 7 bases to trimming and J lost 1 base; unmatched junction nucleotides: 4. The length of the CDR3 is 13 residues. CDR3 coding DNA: TGCAGTGGGAAGACAGGGGGCCAAGAGACCCAGTACTTC. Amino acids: CSGKTGGQETQYF.

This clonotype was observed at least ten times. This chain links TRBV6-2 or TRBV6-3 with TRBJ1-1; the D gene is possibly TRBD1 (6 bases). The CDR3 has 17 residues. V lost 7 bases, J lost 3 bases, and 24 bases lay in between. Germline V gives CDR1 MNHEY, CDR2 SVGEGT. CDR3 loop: CASNLLSQGLVDTEAFF. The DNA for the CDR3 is TGTGCCAGCAATTTGCTCTCCCAGGGGTTGGTCGACACTGAAGCTTTCTTT.

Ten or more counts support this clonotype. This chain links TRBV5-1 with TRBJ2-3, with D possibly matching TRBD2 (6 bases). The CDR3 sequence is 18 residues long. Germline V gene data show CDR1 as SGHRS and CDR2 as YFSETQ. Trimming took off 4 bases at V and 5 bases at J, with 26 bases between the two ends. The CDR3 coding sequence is TGCGCCAGCAGCGCCGTCCATTTTGGGGGGAACGGGAGAGATACGCAGTATTTT. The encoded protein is CASSAVHFGGNGRDTQYF.

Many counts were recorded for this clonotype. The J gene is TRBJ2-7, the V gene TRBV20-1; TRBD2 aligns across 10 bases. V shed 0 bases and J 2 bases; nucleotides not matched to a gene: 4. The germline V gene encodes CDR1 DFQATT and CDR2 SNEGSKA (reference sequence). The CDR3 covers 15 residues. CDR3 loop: CSARDFTSGAYEQYF. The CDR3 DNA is TGCAGTGCTAGAGATTTCACTAGCGGGGCCTACGAGCAGTACTTC.

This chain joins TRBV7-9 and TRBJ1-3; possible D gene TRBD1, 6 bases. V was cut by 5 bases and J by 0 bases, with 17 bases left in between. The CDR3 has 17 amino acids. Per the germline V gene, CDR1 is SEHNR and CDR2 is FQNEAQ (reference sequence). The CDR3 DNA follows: TGTGCCAGCAGCCCCGGGGGGCGACTGGGCTCTGGAAACACCATATATTTT. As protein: CASSPGGRLGSGNTIYF. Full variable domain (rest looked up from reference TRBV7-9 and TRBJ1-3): DTGVSQNPRHKITKRGQNVTFRCDPISEHNRLYWYRQTLGQGPEFLTYFQNEAQLEKSRLLSDRFSAERPKGSFSTLEIQRTEQGDSAMYLCASSPGGRLGSGNTIYFGEGSWLTVV.

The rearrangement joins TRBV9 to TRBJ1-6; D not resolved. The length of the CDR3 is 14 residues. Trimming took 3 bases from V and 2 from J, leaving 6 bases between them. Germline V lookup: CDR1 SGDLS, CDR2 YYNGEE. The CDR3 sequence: CASSDGTYNSPLHF. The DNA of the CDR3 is TGTGCCAGCAGCGACGGTACCTATAATTCACCCCTCCACTTT.

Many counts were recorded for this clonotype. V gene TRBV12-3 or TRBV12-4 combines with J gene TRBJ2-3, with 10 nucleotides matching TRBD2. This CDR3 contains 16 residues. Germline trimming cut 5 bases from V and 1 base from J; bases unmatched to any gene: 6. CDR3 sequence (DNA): TGTGCCAGCAGTGCGTCTAGCGGGAGAGGCACAGATACGCAGTATTTT. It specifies CASSASSGRGTDTQYF.

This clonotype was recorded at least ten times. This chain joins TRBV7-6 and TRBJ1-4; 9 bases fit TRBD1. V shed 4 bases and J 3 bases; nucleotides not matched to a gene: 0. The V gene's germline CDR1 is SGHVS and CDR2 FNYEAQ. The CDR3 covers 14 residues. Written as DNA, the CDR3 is TGTGCCAGCAGCTACAGGGGGCCTAATGAAAAACTGTTTTTT. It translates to CASSYRGPNEKLFF.

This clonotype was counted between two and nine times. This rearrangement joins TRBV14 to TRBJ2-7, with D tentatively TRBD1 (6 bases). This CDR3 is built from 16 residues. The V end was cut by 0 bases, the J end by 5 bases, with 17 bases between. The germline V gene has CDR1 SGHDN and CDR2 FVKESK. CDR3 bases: TGTGCCAGCAGCCAAGATGTGACACAGGGTATCGACGAGCAGTACTTC. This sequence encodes CASSQDVTQGIDEQYF. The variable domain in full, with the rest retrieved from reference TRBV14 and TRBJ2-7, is EAGVTQFPSHSVIEKGQTVTLRCDPISGHDNLYWYRRVMGKEIKFLLHFVKESKQDESGMPNNRFLAERTGGTYSTLKVQPAELEDSGVYFCASSQDVTQGIDEQYFGPGTRLTVT.

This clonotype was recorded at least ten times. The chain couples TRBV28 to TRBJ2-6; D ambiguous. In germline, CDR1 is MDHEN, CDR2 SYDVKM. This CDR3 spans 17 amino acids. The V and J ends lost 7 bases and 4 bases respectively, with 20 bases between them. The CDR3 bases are TGTGCCAGCACGACGCCGGGTCCAGAACCCGGGGCCAACGTCCTGACTTTC. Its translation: CASTTPGPEPGANVLTF.

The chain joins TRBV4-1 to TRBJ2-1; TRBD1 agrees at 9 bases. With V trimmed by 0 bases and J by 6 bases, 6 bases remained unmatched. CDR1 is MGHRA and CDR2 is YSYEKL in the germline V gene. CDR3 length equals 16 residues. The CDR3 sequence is CASSQDQQGAINEQFF. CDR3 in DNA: TGCGCCAGCAGCCAAGATCAACAGGGGGCGATCAATGAGCAGTTCTTC.

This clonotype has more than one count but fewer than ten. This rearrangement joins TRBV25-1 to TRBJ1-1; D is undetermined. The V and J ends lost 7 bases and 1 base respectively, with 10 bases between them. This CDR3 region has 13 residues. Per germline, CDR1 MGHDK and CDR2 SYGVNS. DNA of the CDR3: TGTGCCAGCATCGGGGATAAGAACACTGAAGCTTTCTTT. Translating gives CASIGDKNTEAFF.

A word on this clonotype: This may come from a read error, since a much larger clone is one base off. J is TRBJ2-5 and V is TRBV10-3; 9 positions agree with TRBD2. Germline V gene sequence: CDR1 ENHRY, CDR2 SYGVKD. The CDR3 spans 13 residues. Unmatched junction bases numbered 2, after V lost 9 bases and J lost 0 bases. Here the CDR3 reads CAISGGHQETQYF. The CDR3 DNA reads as TGTGCCATTAGCGGGGGTCACCAAGAGACCCAGTACTTC.

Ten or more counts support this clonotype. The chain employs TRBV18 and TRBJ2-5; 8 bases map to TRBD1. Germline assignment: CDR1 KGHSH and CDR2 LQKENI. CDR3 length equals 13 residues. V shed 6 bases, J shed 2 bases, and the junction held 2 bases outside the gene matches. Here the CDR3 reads CASSWDRQETQYF. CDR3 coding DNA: TGTGCCAGCTCTTGGGACAGGCAAGAGACCCAGTACTTC. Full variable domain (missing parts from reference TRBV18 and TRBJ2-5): NAGVMQNPRHLVRRRGQEARLRCSPMKGHSHVYWYRQLPEEGLKFMVYLQKENIIDESGMPKERFSAEFPKEGPSILRIQQVVRGDSAAYFCASSWDRQETQYFGPGTRLLVL.

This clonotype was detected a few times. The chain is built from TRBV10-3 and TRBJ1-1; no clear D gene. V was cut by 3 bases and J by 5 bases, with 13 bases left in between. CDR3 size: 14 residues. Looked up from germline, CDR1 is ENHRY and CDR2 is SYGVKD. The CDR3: CAISDTTRETEAFF. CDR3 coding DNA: TGTGCCATCAGTGACACGACAAGGGAAACTGAAGCTTTCTTT.

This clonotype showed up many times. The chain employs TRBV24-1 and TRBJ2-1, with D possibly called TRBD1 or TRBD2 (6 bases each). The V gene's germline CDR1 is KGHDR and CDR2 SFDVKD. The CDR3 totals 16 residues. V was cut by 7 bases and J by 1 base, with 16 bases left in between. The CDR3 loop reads CATRGDGGDSYNEQFF. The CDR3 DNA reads TGTGCCACCAGGGGTGACGGGGGCGATTCCTACAATGAGCAGTTCTTC.

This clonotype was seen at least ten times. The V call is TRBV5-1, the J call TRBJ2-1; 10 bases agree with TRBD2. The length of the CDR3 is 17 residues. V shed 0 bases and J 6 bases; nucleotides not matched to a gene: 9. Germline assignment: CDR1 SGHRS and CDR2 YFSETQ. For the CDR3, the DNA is TGCGCCAGCAGCTTGGTCCGAGCGGGGGGGCCGGTCAATGAGCAGTTCTTC. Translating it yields CASSLVRAGGPVNEQFF.

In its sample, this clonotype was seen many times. The CDR3 nucleotides are TGTGCCTGGAGCCCCGGGACAGGGACGAGCTATAGCAATCAGCCCCAGCATTTT. Encoded protein: CAWSPGTGTSYSNQPQHF. The gene calls are TRBV30 and TRBJ1-5; 9 bases line up with TRBD1. In germline, CDR1 is GTSNPN, CDR2 SVGIG (reference sequence). J gave up 0 bases and V 3 bases, and 12 bases lay outside the gene matches. CDR3 length: 18 amino acids.

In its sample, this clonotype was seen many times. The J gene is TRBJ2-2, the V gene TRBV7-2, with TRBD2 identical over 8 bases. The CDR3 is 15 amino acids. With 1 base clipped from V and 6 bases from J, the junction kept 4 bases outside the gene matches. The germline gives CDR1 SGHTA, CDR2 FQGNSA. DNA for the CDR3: TGTGCCAGCAGCTTAGTTGCGGGGGGATCCGGGGAGCTGTTTTTT. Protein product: CASSLVAGGSGELFF.

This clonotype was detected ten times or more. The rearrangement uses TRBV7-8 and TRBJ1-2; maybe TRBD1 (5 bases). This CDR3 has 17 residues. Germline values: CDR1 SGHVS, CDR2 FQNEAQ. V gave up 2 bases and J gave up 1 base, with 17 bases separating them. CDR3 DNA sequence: TGTGCCAGCAGCTTATATGGGACCCCCGCGGGTAACTATGGCTACACCTTC. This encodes CASSLYGTPAGNYGYTF.

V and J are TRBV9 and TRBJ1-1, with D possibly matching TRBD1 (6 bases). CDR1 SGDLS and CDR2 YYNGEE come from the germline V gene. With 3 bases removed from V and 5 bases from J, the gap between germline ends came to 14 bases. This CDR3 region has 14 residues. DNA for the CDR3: TGTGCCAGCAGCGCGAGGGGGGGGGAGACTGAAGCTTTCTTT. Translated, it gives CASSARGGETEAFF.

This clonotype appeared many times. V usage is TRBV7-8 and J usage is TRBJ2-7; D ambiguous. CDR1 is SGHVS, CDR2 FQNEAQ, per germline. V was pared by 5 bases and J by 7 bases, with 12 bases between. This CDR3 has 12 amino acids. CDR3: CASSPIGMEQYF. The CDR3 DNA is TGTGCCAGCAGCCCTATAGGGATGGAGCAGTACTTC.

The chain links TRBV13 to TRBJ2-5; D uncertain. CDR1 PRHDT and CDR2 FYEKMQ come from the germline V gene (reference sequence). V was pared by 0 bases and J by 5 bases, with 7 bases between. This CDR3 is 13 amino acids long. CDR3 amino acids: CASSLGTRETQYF. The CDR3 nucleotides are TGTGCCAGCAGCTTAGGGACGCGGGAGACCCAGTACTTC.

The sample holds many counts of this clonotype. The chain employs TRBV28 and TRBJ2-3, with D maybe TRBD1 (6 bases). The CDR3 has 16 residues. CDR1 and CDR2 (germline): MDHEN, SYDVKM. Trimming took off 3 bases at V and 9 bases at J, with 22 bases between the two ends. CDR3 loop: CASSLAPQGSPHTQYF. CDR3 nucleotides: TGTGCCAGCAGTTTGGCCCCACAGGGATCACCACACACGCAGTATTTT.

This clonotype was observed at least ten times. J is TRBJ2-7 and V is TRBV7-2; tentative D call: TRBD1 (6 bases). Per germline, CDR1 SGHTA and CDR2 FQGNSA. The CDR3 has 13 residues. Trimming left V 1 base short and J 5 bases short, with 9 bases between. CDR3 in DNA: TGTGCCAGCAGCTTAGTACAGGGCGACGAGCAGTACTTC. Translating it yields CASSLVQGDEQYF.

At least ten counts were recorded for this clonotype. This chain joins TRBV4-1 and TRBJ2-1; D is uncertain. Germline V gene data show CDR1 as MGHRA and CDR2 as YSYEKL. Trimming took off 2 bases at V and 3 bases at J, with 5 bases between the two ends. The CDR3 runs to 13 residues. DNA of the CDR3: TGCGCCAGCAGCCAAAATTTCTACAATGAGCAGTTCTTC. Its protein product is CASSQNFYNEQFF.

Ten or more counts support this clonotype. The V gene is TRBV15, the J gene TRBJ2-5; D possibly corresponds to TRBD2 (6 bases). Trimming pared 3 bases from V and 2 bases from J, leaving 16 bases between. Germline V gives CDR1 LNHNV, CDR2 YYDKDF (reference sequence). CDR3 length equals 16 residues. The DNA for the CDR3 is TGTGCCACCAGCAGCGGGACTGGACGGGAACAAGAGACCCAGTACTTC. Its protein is CATSSGTGREQETQYF.

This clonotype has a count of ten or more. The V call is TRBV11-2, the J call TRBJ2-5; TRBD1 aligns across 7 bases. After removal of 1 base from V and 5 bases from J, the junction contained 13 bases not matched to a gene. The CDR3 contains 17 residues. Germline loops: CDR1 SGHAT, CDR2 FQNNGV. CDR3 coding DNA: TGTGCCAGCAGCTTAGGGGACAACAGGGGAGTCGGGGAGACCCAGTACTTC. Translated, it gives CASSLGDNRGVGETQYF.

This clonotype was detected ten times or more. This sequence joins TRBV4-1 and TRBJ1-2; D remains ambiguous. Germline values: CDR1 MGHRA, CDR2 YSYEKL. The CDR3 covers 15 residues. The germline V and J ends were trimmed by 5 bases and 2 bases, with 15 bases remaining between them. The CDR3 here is CASSNRERSNYGYTF. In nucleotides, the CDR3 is TGCGCCAGCAGCAATCGGGAGCGCTCGAACTATGGCTACACCTTC.

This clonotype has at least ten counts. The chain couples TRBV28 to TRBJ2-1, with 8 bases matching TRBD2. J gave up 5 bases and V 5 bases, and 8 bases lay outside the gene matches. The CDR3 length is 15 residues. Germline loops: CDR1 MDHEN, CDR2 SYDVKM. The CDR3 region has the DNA TGTGCCAGCAGTACCCGGGGGGGCCCTCACAATGAGCAGTTCTTC. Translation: CASSTRGGPHNEQFF.